A selection of T cell receptor beta chains follows, all from one sample in a study of blood T cell repertoires in COVID-19. Profiled with immunoSEQ multiplex PCR; TCRdb holds only in-frame clones, not every one. Of over 250,000 clones listed, around 90% were seen once; the top ten hold roughly 6%. Material: peripheral blood. These receptors were obtained from a woman aged 50 to 65 with COVID-19, enrolled during active disease. CDR3s include the opening cysteine and the closing phenylalanine or tryptophan. A D gene is named only where the DNA matches it firmly. Some rows mark clone size as missing; the rest say once, few, many or name a class of expanded clone.

clone_size,d_call,v_call,j_call,cdr3_aa
NA,NA,TRBV24-1,TRBJ1-5,CATSETGGGQPQHF
few,NA,TRBV10-3,TRBJ1-2,CAISLDSSYGYTF
NA,NA,TRBV12-5,TRBJ1-2,CASAQNHYGYTF
NA,TRBD2,TRBV5-4,TRBJ2-1,CASSLGLAGEYNEQFF
few,NA,TRBV9,TRBJ2-1,CASSVGGVGSYNEQFF
NA,NA,TRBV5-1,TRBJ2-1,CASSPRWASYNEQFF
NA,TRBD1,TRBV7-6,TRBJ2-2,CASSLQRGQGLSGELFF
NA,TRBD1,TRBV5-1,TRBJ1-2,CASTFGDRENYGYTF
NA,TRBD1,TRBV5-1,TRBJ1-2,CASSIAGTGGYGYTF
NA,TRBD2,TRBV5-1,TRBJ2-1,CASSPGLAGSMGEQFF
NA,NA,TRBV2,TRBJ2-4,CATRRQVPTAKNIQYF
NA,NA,TRBV19,TRBJ1-5,CATNIGGGRKATQPQHF
NA,TRBD2,TRBV30,TRBJ2-3,CAWAGEFRDTQYF
NA,TRBD1,TRBV19,TRBJ1-1,CASRPDRGKNTEAFF
NA,TRBD1,TRBV11-2,TRBJ2-1,CASSLNPGQVRDEQFF
NA,TRBD1,TRBV24-1,TRBJ1-1,CATSDPGQGGTEAFF
NA,NA,TRBV7-6,TRBJ1-4,CASSFKGITNEKLFF
NA,NA,TRBV25-1,TRBJ1-4,CASSDHGGEKLFF
NA,NA,TRBV30,TRBJ1-2,CAWSRWGGASGANYGYTF
NA,TRBD2,TRBV11-3,TRBJ2-7,CASSLDSSGGFEQYF
NA,TRBD1,TRBV5-1,TRBJ1-4,CASSFEGQGHEKLFF
NA,NA,TRBV6-5,TRBJ1-4,CASSTLLSGVEKLFF
NA,NA,TRBV12-5,TRBJ2-7,CASGLEGGHEQYF
once,NA,TRBV5-1,TRBJ2-1,CASSPGADEQFF
NA,NA,TRBV5-1,TRBJ2-2,CASSLDHGQNTGELFF
NA,NA,TRBV15,TRBJ2-5,CATSRLGGRRQETQYF